Described below is a single T cell receptor (beta chain) sequence and its context. In this sample, this clonotype turned up a few times. Its antigen is not yet known. Base qualities are not at hand, and no much larger clone is one base apart. This specimen belongs to a study of T cell repertoires in cytomegalovirus infection (dated by TCRdb to the late 2010s). With regard to the full study: Donor HLA type was relevant to the analysis, because carriage of CMV infection together with the matching HLA type was indicated by public TCR beta signatures. The paper's findings and limits, for the study overall: The ex vivo response was dominated by HLA-C-restricted CMV-specific TCR beta clonotypes, which also provided the single most frequent clonotype in two of eight donors. In both this cohort and an independent roughly 360-donor cohort, the cumulative frequency of public TCR beta family members distinguished carriers of CMV infection plus the relevant HLA type.

This sample was sequenced with an Illumina HiSeq 1500. In TCRdb, the public reads were trimmed at Q25 with fastp and aligned with MiXCR, with productive beta chains retained. When rows share a CDR3 protein, they turn into one entry using the most common DNA and genes. The sample records about 130,000 distinct CDR3 sequences, more than 20% of which are singletons. The ten most abundant clones make up approximately 35% of the sample. The receptor comes from a human donor in good health (CMV status not recorded). Some clones in this sample may be carry-over from other donors' samples. The sequenced sample consisted of PBMCs, sequenced either directly or after in vitro stimulation (not recorded which).

For the CDR3, the sequence is CASSYSIADTQETQYF. The bases are TGTGCCAGCAGTTACTCGATTGCGGACACCCAGGAGACCCAGTACTTC. The rearranged segments are TRBV6-6 and TRBJ2-5; perhaps TRBD1 is the D gene, with 5 bases matching. Deletion took 0 bases off V and 5 bases off J, with a span of 16 bases between the germline ends. Taken from the germline V gene (reference sequence), the CDR1 and CDR2 loops are MNHNY and SVGAGI. The CDR3 has 16 amino acids, counting the end cysteine and phenylalanine. Left in the record is the CDR3 DNA by itself, 48 bases read in frame from the first base.